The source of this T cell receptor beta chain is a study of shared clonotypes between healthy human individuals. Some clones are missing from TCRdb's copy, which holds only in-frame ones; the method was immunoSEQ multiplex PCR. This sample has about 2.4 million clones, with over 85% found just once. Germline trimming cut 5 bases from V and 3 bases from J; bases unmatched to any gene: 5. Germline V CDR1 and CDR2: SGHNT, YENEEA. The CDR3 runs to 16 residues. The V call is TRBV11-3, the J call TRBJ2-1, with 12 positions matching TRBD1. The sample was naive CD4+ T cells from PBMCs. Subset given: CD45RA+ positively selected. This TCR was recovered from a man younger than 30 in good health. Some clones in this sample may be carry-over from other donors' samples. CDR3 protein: CASSGGTGGFYNEQFF. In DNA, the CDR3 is TGTGCCAGCAGCGGCGGGACAGGGGGCTTCTACAATGAGCAGTTCTTC.